This TCR beta chain came from a study of response to subunit inactivated influenza vaccine. TCRdb reprocessed the RT-PCR reads via MiXCR and lists one record per CDR3 protein. Among around 480,000 distinct CDR3 sequences listed, approximately 11% were seen once. Regarding the study as a whole: Authors suggested each seasonal flu vaccination may recruit only limited numbers of new T cells.

The CDR3 sequence is 16 residues long. V was pared by 5 bases and J by 0 bases, with 14 bases between. Germline CDR1 and CDR2: SGDLS and YYNGEE. Note on this clonotype: Antigen specificity is unknown.

The TCR was taken from a man aged 45-65 years who received an inactivated influenza vaccine. The sequencing used PBMCs from blood, collected roughly 45 days after vaccination. The rearrangement uses TRBV9 and TRBJ2-2, with D unclear. The CDR3 DNA is TGTGCCAGCAGTCAAAACGCGGTCGCGAACACCGGGGAGCTGTTTTTT. Amino acid sequence: CASSQNAVANTGELFF.